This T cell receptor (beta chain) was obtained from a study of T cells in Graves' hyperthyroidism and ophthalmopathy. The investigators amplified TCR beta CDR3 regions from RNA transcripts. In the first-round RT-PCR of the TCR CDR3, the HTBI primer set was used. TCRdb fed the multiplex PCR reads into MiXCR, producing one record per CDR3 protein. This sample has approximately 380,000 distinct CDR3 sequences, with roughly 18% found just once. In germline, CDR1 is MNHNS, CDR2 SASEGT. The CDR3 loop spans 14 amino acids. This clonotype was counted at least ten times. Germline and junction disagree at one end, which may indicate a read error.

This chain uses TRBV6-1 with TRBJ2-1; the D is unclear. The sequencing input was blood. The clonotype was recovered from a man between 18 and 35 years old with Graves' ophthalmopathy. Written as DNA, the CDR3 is TGTGCCAGCCGTGAACACTCGGTAAGGAATGAGCAGTTCTTC. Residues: CASREHSVRNEQFF.